The rows below give T cell receptor beta chains drawn from one sample of a study of cytomegalovirus exposure and HLA in healthy donors. Using immunoSEQ multiplex PCR, the repertoire was profiled, and TCRdb retains in-frame clones only, with some absent. The data contain approximately 190,000 clones, approximately 81% of them singletons. Sequenced input: PBMCs. All receptors come from a woman younger than 30 in good health and CMV-seropositive. Both conserved end residues are part of each CDR3. D genes are given only for firm matches. Where a row states a size, it is once, few, many or the class of an expanded clone; other rows omit it.

j_call | d_call | clone_size | v_call | cdr3_nt | cdr3_aa
TRBJ1-4 | NA | NA | TRBV5-1 | TGCGCCAGCGGACGGGGGGGGGAGAATGAAAAACTGTTTTTT | CASGRGGENEKLFF
TRBJ1-2 | NA | few | TRBV6-1 | TGTGCCAGCGGAAGCCTGAGGTTCGGGGGCTACACCTTC | CASGSLRFGGYTF
TRBJ2-1 | TRBD2 | NA | TRBV7-9 | TGTGCCAGCAGCCCACTAGCGGGGGGGCCCAATGAGCAGTTCTTC | CASSPLAGGPNEQFF
TRBJ1-4 | NA | NA | TRBV6-1 | TGTGCCAGCAGTGAAGTTTGGACAGCGGGAGGTTTTGGCGAAAAACTGTTTTTT | CASSEVWTAGGFGEKLFF
TRBJ1-2 | NA | NA | TRBV5-4 | TGTGCCAGCAGTCAGGACAGAACCTATGGCTACACCTTC | CASSQDRTYGYTF
TRBJ2-3 | TRBD2 | few | TRBV5-1 | TGCGCCAGCAGCCCGGGGACTAGCGGGGGGCACACAGATACGCAGTATTTT | CASSPGTSGGHTDTQYF
TRBJ1-2 | TRBD1 | few | TRBV6-6 | TGTGCCAGCAGTTACGGGACAGGGAGTGGCTACACCTTC | CASSYGTGSGYTF
TRBJ1-2 | NA | NA | TRBV10-2 | TGCGCCAGCAGTGGAGGGGGAGACTATGGCTACACCTTC | CASSGGGDYGYTF
TRBJ2-5 | TRBD2 | NA | TRBV4-2 | TGTGCCAGCAGCCAAGATATCGGACTAGCGGGGGGGCCCTCGTCTCTGACCCAGTACTTC | CASSQDIGLAGGPSSLTQYF
TRBJ1-1 | TRBD1 | few | TRBV11-2 | TGTGCCAGCAGCCTAGGGACAGGGCGGACTGAAGCTTTCTTT | CASSLGTGRTEAFF
TRBJ2-3 | NA | NA | TRBV5-4 | TGTGCCAGCAGCGGGAGGGGGGGACGGGTCACAGATACGCAGTATTTT | CASSGRGGRVTDTQYF